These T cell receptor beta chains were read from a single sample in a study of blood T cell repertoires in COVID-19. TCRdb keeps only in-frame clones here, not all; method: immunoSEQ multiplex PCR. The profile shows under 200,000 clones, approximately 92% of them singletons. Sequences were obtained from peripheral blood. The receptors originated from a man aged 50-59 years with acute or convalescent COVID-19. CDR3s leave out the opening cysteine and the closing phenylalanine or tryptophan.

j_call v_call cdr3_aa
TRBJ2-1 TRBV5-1 ASTLAGSSYNEQF
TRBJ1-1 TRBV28 ASSLWSVWEAF
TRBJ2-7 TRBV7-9 ASSLAERAGQY
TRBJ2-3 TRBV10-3 AISLLAGGPTDTQY
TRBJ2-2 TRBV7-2 ASSRYRAPGELF
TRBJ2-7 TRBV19 ASSTRTLGSEQY
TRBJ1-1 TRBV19 ASTTTGGTEAF
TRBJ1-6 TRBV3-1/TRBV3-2 ASRGEGAGNSPLH
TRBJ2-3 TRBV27 ASSLGAGTDTQY
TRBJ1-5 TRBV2 ASRPGQWTDSNQPQH